This TCR beta chain was found in a study of response to subunit inactivated influenza vaccine. Overall study results and limits: Seasonal influenza vaccination, on each occasion, was suggested by the authors to recruit few new T cells.

The CDR3 has 17 amino acids. The V and J ends lost 0 bases and 11 bases, in that order; junction bases with no gene match: 15. From germline, CDR1 is LGHNA and CDR2 YNFKEQ. TCRdb processed the RT-PCR reads anew with MiXCR; each CDR3 protein has one entry. The sample includes about 650,000 distinct CDR3 sequences, approximately 14% of them seen just once. This clonotype was detected only a few times. No antigen is known for it. This TCR came from a middle-aged man who received an inactivated influenza vaccine. V and J are TRBV4-2 and TRBJ2-1, with 8 bases identical to TRBD2. This sample comprised PBMCs from blood, obtained 14 to 15 days before vaccination. The CDR3 sequence: CASSQDPIGSGSPQQFF. The CDR3 DNA reads as TGTGCCAGCAGCCAAGATCCTATAGGGAGCGGGAGTCCGCAGCAGTTCTTC.